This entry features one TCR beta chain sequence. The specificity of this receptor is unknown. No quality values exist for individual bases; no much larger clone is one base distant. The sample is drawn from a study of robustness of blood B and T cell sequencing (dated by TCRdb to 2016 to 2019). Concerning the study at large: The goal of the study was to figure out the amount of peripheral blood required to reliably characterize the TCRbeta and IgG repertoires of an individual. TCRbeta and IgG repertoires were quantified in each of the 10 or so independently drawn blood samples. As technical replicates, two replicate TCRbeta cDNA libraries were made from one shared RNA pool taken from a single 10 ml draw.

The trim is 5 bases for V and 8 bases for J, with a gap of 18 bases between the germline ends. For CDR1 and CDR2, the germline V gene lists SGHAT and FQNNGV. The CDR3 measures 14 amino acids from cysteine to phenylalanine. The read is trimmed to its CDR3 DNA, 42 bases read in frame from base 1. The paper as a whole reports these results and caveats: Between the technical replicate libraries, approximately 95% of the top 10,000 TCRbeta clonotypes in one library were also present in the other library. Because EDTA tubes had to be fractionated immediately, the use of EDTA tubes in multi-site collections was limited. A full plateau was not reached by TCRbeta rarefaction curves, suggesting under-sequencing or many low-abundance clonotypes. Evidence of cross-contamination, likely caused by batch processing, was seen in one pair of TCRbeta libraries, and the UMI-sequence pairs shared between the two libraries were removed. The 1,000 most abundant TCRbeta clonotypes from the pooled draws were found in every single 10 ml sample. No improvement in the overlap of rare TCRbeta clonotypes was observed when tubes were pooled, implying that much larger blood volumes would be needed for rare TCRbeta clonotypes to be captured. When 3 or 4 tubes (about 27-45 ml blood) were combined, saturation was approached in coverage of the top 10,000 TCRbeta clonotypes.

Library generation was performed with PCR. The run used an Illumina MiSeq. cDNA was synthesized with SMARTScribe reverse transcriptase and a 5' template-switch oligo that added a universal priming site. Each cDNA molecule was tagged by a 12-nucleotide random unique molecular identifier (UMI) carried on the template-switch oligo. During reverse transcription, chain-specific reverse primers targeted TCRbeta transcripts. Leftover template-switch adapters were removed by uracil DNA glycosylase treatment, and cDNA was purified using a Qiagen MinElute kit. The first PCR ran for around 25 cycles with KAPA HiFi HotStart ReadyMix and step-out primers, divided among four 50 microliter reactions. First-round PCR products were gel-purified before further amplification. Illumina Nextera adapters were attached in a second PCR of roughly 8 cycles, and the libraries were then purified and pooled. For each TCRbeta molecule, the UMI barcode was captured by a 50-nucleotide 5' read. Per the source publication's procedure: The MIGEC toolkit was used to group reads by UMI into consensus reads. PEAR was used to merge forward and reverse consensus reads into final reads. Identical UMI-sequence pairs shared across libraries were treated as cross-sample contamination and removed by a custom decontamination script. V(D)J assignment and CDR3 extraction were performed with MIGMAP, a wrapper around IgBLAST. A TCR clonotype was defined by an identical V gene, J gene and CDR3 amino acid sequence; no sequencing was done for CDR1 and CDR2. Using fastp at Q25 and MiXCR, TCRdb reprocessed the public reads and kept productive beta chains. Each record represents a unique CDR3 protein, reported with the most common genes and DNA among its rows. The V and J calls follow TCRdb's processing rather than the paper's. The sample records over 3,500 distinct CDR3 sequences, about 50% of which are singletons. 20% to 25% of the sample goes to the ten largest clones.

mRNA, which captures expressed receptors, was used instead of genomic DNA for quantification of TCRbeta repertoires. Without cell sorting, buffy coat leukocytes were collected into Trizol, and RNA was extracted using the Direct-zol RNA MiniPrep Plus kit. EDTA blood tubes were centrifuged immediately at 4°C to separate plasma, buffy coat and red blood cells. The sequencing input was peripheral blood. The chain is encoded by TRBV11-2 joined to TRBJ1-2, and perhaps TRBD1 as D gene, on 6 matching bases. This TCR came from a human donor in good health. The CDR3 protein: CASSPSGGGGGYTF. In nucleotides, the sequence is TGTGCCAGCAGCCCCTCGGGTGGGGGCGGAGGCTACACCTTC.